Following are 29 T cell receptor beta chains from one sample sequenced in a study of PD-1 blockade in classical Hodgkin lymphoma (TCRdb year 2020). The library was obtained by the immunoSEQ multiplex PCR assay. TCRdb carries this immuneACCESS record with in-frame sequences only. Its versions omit some clonotypes, under half of them owing to an unresolved V gene in the studies checked, with the rest unexplained. This sample is represented by 45,000 to 60,000 clones; approximately 91% of them were singletons. The biggest ten clones account for roughly 5% of the sample. The time point label on this specimen signifies: newly diagnosed, previously untreated cHL patient sample. Sequencing used peripheral blood mononuclear cells (PBMCs). The receptors stem from a human donor with classical Hodgkin lymphoma.

The V and J genes are TRBV4-2 and TRBJ1-1; a weak D match, TRBD1 (5 bases). The CDR3 consists of 16 residues. Trimming removed 4 bases at V and 3 bases at J, with 18 bases between. Germline assignment: CDR1 LGHNA and CDR2 YNFKEQ. The CDR3: CASSPFRTGGDTEAFF. In DNA, the CDR3 is TGTGCCAGCAGCCCTTTCCGTACAGGAGGGGACACTGAAGCTTTCTTT.

This chain uses TRBV25-1 with TRBJ2-3; weak D call: TRBD2 (6 bases). With 2 bases removed from V and 6 bases from J, the gap between germline ends came to 6 bases. The CDR3 length is 12 residues. Germline CDR1 reads MGHDK; CDR2 reads SYGVNS. CDR3: CASSEAGDTQYF. The CDR3 DNA sequence: TGTGCCAGCAGTGAAGCGGGGGATACGCAGTATTTT.

The V call is TRBV27, the J call TRBJ2-1; 10 nucleotides match TRBD2. The CDR3 totals 15 residues. Germline-derived CDR1 and CDR2 are MNHEY and SMNVEV (reference sequence). V gave up 6 bases and J gave up 8 bases; unmatched junction bases: 10. DNA for the CDR3: TGTGCCAGCAGCCAGAGCGGGAGGGCGTGGTATGAGCAGTTCTTC. The encoded protein is CASSQSGRAWYEQFF.

This rearrangement joins TRBV11-2 to TRBJ1-4, with 8 nucleotides matching TRBD1. This CDR3 region has 14 residues. Germline V lookup: CDR1 SGHAT, CDR2 FQNNGV. V trimming: 5 bases; J trimming: 8 bases; junction bases outside the gene matches: 7. For the CDR3, the DNA is TGTGCCAGCAGCCCCGGACAGGGCAGGGAAAAACTGTTTTTT. Residues: CASSPGQGREKLFF.

About this clone itself: One end of the junction fails to match germline, which may point to a read error. CDR3 sequence (DNA): TGTGCTAGCAGCCCGACAGTACCGGGACTAGCGGGAGTGGGGGAGCAGTTCTTC. Amino acid sequence: CASSPTVPGLAGVGEQFF. The rearrangement links TRBV7-7 to TRBJ2-1, with 14 nucleotides matching TRBD2. Germline V lookup: CDR1 SSHAT, CDR2 FNYEAQ (reference sequence). This CDR3 has 18 residues.

The chain joins TRBV7-9 to TRBJ2-1, with 7 bases matching TRBD1. CDR1 SEHNR and CDR2 FQNEAQ come from the germline V gene (reference sequence). This CDR3 spans 15 amino acids. V trimming: 5 bases; J trimming: 3 bases; junction bases outside the gene matches: 7. The CDR3 region has the DNA TGTGCCAGCAGCCTCCCGACAGGGAACTACAATGAGCAGTTCTTC. Translation: CASSLPTGNYNEQFF.

This chain uses TRBV28 with TRBJ1-5; D perhaps matches TRBD1 (6 bases). Germline lookup yields CDR1 MDHEN and CDR2 SYDVKM. With 1 base removed from V and 4 bases from J, the gap between germline ends came to 17 bases. The CDR3 runs to 17 residues. CDR3 sequence: CASSLSRRGIRNQPQHF. The CDR3, as DNA: TGTGCCAGCAGTTTATCGAGGAGGGGGATCAGAAATCAGCCCCAGCATTTT.

In its sample, this clone was seen once. This chain links TRBV6-6 with TRBJ2-5; 9 bases align to TRBD2. Losses at the gene ends were 4 bases for V and 4 bases for J; bases not matched to a gene: 10. Germline V CDR1 and CDR2: MNHNY, SVGAGI (reference sequence). The CDR3 is made up of 16 amino acids. The CDR3 here is CASSSWTSVGRETQYF. CDR3 coding DNA: TGTGCCAGCAGTTCCTGGACTAGCGTTGGACGAGAGACCCAGTACTTC.

V and J are TRBV5-4 and TRBJ2-5, with TRBD2 as a possible D gene (6 bases). Germline CDR1 and CDR2: SGHNT and YYREEE (reference sequence). The CDR3 spans 14 residues. The germline V and J ends were trimmed by 1 base and 4 bases, with 11 bases remaining between them. The CDR3 protein is CASSLWEVGETQYF. CDR3 nucleotide sequence: TGTGCCAGCAGCTTGTGGGAGGTGGGAGAGACCCAGTACTTC.

V and J are TRBV11-3 and TRBJ2-3; no definite D call. Germline V gives CDR1 SGHNT, CDR2 YENEEA. V dropped 5 bases and J dropped 5 bases, with 11 bases sitting between them. The CDR3 has 13 amino acids. Written as DNA, the CDR3 is TGTGCCAGCAGCACCCGGACCGTAGATACGCAGTATTTT. Translating it yields CASSTRTVDTQYF.

The rearrangement links TRBV28 to TRBJ2-7; D is unresolved. The germline CDR1 and CDR2 sequences are MDHEN and SYDVKM. V gave up 3 bases and J gave up 4 bases, with 7 bases separating them. This CDR3 spans 12 amino acids. The CDR3 region is CASSLTGYEQYV. The CDR3 nucleotides read TGTGCCAGCAGTTTGACCGGTTACGAGCAGTACGTC.

The J gene is TRBJ2-1, the V gene TRBV11-2; D might be TRBD2 (5 bases). The CDR3 totals 14 residues. Trimming took off 7 bases at V and 8 bases at J, with 18 bases between the two ends. From germline, CDR1 is SGHAT and CDR2 FQNNGV. CDR3 sequence: CASTSASGGDEQFF. Here the CDR3 DNA reads TGTGCCAGCACCAGCGCCAGCGGTGGAGATGAGCAGTTCTTC.

Only one count was recorded for this clone. The rearrangement joins TRBV2 to TRBJ1-3; TRBD1 matches at 7 bases. CDR3 length equals 15 residues. Germline CDR1 reads SNHLY; CDR2 reads FYNNEI. With 1 base clipped from V and 2 bases from J, the junction kept 2 bases outside the gene matches. CDR3 in DNA: TGTGCCAGCAGTGAAGGTCAGGGGGCTGGAAACACCATATATTTT. Translated, it gives CASSEGQGAGNTIYF.

This chain joins TRBV5-8 and TRBJ2-1, with TRBD2 matching over 7 bases. Losses at the gene ends were 0 bases for V and 4 bases for J; bases not matched to a gene: 4. CDR3 length: 15 amino acids. Germline loops: CDR1 SGHTS, CDR2 YDEGEE. CDR3 amino acids: CASSLASGIYNEQFF. The CDR3 bases are TGTGCCAGCAGCTTGGCTAGCGGAATTTACAATGAGCAGTTCTTC. The full variable domain, rest sourced from reference TRBV5-8 and TRBJ2-1, is EAGVTQSPTHLIKTRGQQATLRCSPISGHTSVYWYQQALGLGLQFLLWYDEGEERNRGNFPPRFSGRQFPNYSSELNVNALELEDSALYLCASSLASGIYNEQFFGPGTRLTVL.

This chain links TRBV11-3 with TRBJ2-3, with unresolved D. The V end lost 5 bases, the J end lost 14 bases, and 20 bases lay between the germline ends. From germline, CDR1 is SGHNT and CDR2 YENEEA. The CDR3 sequence is 13 residues long. Written as DNA, the CDR3 is TGTGCCAGCAGCCGAAGCCCGGCAGGAGCATTGTATTTT. Its protein product is CASSRSPAGALYF.

V is TRBV25-1 and J is TRBJ2-2, with TRBD1 identical over 9 bases. This CDR3 has 14 residues. V shed 4 bases and J 3 bases; nucleotides not matched to a gene: 0. Germline loops: CDR1 MGHDK, CDR2 SYGVNS. The CDR3 sequence: CASSGTGDTGELFF. CDR3 nucleotide sequence: TGTGCCAGCAGTGGGACAGGGGACACCGGGGAGCTGTTTTTT.

The chain employs TRBV7-2 and TRBJ2-5; no definite D call. The CDR3 sequence is 14 residues long. Germline V gene data show CDR1 as SGHTA and CDR2 as FQGNSA. V dropped 5 bases and J dropped 2 bases, with 12 bases sitting between them. Here the CDR3 reads CASSLGLLQETQYF. DNA for the CDR3: TGTGCCAGCAGCCTAGGCCTCCTTCAAGAGACCCAGTACTTC.

V and J are TRBV9 and TRBJ1-2; TRBD1 aligns across 9 bases. The V and J ends lost 2 bases and 2 bases, in that order; junction bases with no gene match: 16. The CDR3 contains 19 residues. In germline, CDR1 is SGDLS, CDR2 YYNGEE. CDR3 DNA sequence: TGTGCCAGCAGCGTCGATGGACAGGGGCCATTCGACTTCAACTATGGCTACACCTTC. Its translation is CASSVDGQGPFDFNYGYTF.

The chain uses TRBV19 and TRBJ1-1, with 7 bases identical to TRBD1. CDR1 LNHDA and CDR2 SQIVND come from the germline V gene (reference sequence). The length of the CDR3 is 11 residues. With 5 bases clipped from V and 11 bases from J, the junction kept 5 bases outside the gene matches. In nucleotides, the CDR3 is TGTGCCAGTAGTCCAGGGACAGTTGCTTTCTTT. Its protein is CASSPGTVAFF.

In its sample, this clone was seen a few times. V usage is TRBV5-4 and J usage is TRBJ1-1, with 11 bases fitting TRBD1. The germline gives CDR1 SGHNT, CDR2 YYREEE (reference sequence). Germline trimming cut 3 bases from V and 3 bases from J; bases unmatched to any gene: 1. There are 14 residues in the CDR3. The CDR3 DNA reads as TGTGCCAGCAGCTGGGGACAGGGGGACACTGAAGCTTTCTTT. As protein: CASSWGQGDTEAFF.

This clone appeared a few times. The chain carries TRBV5-6 and TRBJ2-1; 12 nucleotides agree with TRBD2. The junction had 5 bases not matched to a gene; V was cut back by 0 bases and J by 4 bases. CDR3 length equals 17 residues. CDR1 and CDR2 from the germline V gene are SGHDT and YYEEEE. The CDR3 protein is CASSLGGLAGGYNEQFF. For the CDR3, the DNA is TGTGCCAGCAGCTTGGGGGGTCTAGCGGGAGGGTACAATGAGCAGTTCTTC.

The chain couples TRBV7-6 to TRBJ1-1; unclear D gene. V gave up 3 bases and J gave up 0 bases, with 8 bases separating them. The CDR3 spans 14 residues. CDR1 SGHVS and CDR2 FNYEAQ come from the germline V gene. The DNA for the CDR3 is TGTGCCAGCAGCTTGAACAGCCTGAACACTGAAGCTTTCTTT. This encodes CASSLNSLNTEAFF. The full variable domain, rest sourced from reference TRBV7-6 and TRBJ1-1, is GAGVSQSPRYKVTKRGQDVALRCDPISGHVSLYWYRQALGQGPEFLTYFNYEAQQDKSGLPNDRFSAERPEGSISTLTIQRTEQRDSAMYRCASSLNSLNTEAFFGQGTRLTVV.

This chain connects TRBV21-1 to TRBJ2-7. TRBV21-1 is shown as a pseudogene. The CDR3 length is 12 residues. CDR3 region: CASSSKKGGQYV. CDR3 DNA sequence: TGTGCCAGCAGCTCCAAGAAGGGTGGGCAGTACGTC.

The chain carries TRBV19 and TRBJ1-5; D is unclear. Germline CDR1 is LNHDA and CDR2 is SQIVND (reference sequence). The CDR3 runs to 16 residues. V dropped 3 bases and J dropped 4 bases, with 16 bases sitting between them. The DNA for the CDR3 is TGTGCCAGTAGTATCGGTGGTGCCAGGAGAAATCAGCCCCAGCATTTT. Translating gives CASSIGGARRNQPQHF.

The V and J genes are TRBV7-9 and TRBJ2-7; D is tentatively TRBD1 or TRBD2 (6 bases each). Germline V gene sequence: CDR1 SEHNR, CDR2 FQNEAQ (reference sequence). This CDR3 is 16 amino acids long. V gave up 10 bases and J gave up 4 bases, with 26 bases separating them. CDR3 residues: CATKGLRGDAGYEQYF. The CDR3 coding sequence is TGTGCCACCAAGGGCCTGAGGGGGGACGCAGGTTACGAGCAGTACTTC.

V usage is TRBV6-1 and J usage is TRBJ1-3; D not resolved. V lost 0 bases and J lost 0, with 12 bases in between. This CDR3 region has 17 residues. CDR1 is MNHNS and CDR2 is SASEGT in the germline V gene. CDR3: CASSEAHLEVSGNTIYF. Written as DNA, the CDR3 is TGTGCCAGCAGTGAAGCACATCTGGAGGTCTCTGGAAACACCATATATTTT.

This chain connects TRBV29-1 to TRBJ1-1; D possibly corresponds to TRBD1 (6 bases). The CDR3 totals 15 residues. Per the germline V gene, CDR1 is SQVTM and CDR2 is ANQGSEA. Trimming pared 0 bases from V and 0 bases from J, leaving 11 bases between. This CDR3 is CSVEDGRDMNTEAFF. The CDR3 DNA follows: TGCAGCGTTGAAGATGGCAGGGACATGAACACTGAAGCTTTCTTT.

The V call is TRBV5-1, the J call TRBJ2-1; D is perhaps TRBD2 (5 bases). Germline V lookup: CDR1 SGHRS, CDR2 YFSETQ. Trimming pared 4 bases from V and 8 bases from J, leaving 19 bases between. This CDR3 comprises 15 residues. This chain's CDR3 is CASSPIPGVGDEQFF. The CDR3 DNA sequence: TGCGCCAGCAGCCCTATTCCCGGAGTGGGAGATGAGCAGTTCTTC.

This chain links TRBV6-6 with TRBJ1-6; D remains unclear. Germline V lookup: CDR1 MNHNY, CDR2 SVGAGI (reference sequence). The CDR3 is made up of 12 amino acids. V was shortened by 2 bases and J by 10 bases, with 6 bases between the two germline ends. This CDR3 is CASSYGVSPLHF. In DNA, the CDR3 is TGTGCCAGCAGTTACGGGGTCTCACCCCTCCACTTT.